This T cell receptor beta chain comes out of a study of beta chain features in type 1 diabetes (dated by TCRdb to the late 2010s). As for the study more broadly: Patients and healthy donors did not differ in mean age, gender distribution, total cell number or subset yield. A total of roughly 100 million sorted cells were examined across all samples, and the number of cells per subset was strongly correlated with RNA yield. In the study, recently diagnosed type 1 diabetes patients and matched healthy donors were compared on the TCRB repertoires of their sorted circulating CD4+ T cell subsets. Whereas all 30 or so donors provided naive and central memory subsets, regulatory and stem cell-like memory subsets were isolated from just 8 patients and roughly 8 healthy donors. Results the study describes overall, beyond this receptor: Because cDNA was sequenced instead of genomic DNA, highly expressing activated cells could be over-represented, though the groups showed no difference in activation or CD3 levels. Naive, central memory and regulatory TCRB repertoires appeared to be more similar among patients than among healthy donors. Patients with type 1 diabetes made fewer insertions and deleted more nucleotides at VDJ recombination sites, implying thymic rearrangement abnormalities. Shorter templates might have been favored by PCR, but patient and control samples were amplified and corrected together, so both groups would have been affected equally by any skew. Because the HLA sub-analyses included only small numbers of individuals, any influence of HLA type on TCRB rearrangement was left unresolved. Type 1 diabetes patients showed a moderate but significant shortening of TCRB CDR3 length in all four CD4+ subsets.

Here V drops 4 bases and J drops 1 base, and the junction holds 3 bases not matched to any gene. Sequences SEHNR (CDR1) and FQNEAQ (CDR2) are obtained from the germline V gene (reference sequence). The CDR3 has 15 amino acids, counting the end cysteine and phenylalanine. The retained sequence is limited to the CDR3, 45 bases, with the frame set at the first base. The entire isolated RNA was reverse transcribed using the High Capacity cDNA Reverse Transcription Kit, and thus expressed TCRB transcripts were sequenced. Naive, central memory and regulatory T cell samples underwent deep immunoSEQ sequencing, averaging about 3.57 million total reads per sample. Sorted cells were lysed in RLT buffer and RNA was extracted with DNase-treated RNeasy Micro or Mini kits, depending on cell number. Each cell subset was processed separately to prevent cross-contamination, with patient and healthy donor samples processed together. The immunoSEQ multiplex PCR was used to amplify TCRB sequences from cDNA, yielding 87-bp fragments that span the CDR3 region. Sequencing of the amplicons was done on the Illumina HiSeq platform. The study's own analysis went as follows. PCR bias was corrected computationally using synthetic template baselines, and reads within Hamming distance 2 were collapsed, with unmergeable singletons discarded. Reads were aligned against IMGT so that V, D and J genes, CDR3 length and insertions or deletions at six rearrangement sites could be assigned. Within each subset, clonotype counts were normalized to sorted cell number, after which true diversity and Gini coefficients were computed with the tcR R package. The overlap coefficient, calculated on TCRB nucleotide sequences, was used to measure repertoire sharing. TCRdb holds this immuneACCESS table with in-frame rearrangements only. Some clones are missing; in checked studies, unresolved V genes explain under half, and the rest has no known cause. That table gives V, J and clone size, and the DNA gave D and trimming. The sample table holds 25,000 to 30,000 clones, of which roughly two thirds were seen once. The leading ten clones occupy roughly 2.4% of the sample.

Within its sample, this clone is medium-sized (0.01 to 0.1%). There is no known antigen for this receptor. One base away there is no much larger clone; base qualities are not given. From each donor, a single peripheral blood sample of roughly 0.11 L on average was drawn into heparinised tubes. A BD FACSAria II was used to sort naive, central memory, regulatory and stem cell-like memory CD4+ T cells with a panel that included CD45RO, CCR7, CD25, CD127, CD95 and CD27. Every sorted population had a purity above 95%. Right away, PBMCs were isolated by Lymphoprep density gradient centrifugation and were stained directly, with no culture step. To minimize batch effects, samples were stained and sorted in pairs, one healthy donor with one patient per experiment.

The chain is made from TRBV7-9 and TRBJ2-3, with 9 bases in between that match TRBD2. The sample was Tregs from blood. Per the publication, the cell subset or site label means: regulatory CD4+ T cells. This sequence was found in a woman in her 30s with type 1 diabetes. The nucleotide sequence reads TGTGCCAGCAGCTCGGAGCGGGAGGGCACAGATACGCAGTATTTT. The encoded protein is CASSSEREGTDTQYF.